The next 6 T cell receptor beta chains were all read from a single sample in a study of T-cell reconstitution after alpha-beta-depleted transplantation in children. Preparation of the TCRbeta library involved a method that used unique molecular identifiers. MiXCR was run by TCRdb on the PCR reads, yielding one entry per CDR3 protein. The sample includes more than 400,000 distinct CDR3 sequences, roughly 11% seen only once; the top ten take 14%. The sequenced sample was PBMCs, mostly from graft donor cells, obtained 180 days after TCRalphabeta/CD19-depleted stem cell transplant. All receptors derive from a female patient aged 2-9 years who had a stem cell transplant for aplastic anemia, so the T cells may come from the graft donor.

Many counts were recorded for this clonotype. J is TRBJ1-5 and V is TRBV12-3 or TRBV12-4, with TRBD1 identical over 8 bases. The trim removed 6 bases at V and 9 bases at J, leaving 7 bases unmatched. This CDR3 has 13 amino acids. The CDR3 DNA follows: TGTGCCAGCAGATTACAGGGGGACCGGCCCCAGCATTTT. Translation: CASRLQGDRPQHF.

This clonotype was observed a handful of times. The rearrangement uses TRBV20-1 and TRBJ1-1; D possibly corresponds to TRBD1 (6 bases). From germline, CDR1 is DFQATT and CDR2 SNEGSKA (reference sequence). V lost 1 base, J lost 2 bases, and 20 bases lay in between. The CDR3 consists of 17 residues. The CDR3 reads CSARVRATDRINTEAFF. The DNA of the CDR3 is TGCAGTGCTAGAGTTCGGGCGACCGACAGGATCAACACTGAAGCTTTCTTT.

This clonotype was recorded a few times. The rearrangement uses TRBV11-2 and TRBJ2-7, with 8 bases identical to TRBD1. With V trimmed by 6 bases and J by 2 bases, 3 bases remained unmatched. This CDR3 is built from 13 residues. Germline loops: CDR1 SGHAT, CDR2 FQNNGV. CDR3 sequence: CASRAGQAYEQYF. The CDR3 coding sequence is TGTGCCAGCAGGGCGGGACAGGCCTACGAGCAGTACTTC.

The V and J genes are TRBV20-1 and TRBJ1-5; D not resolved. Germline CDR1 reads DFQATT; CDR2 reads SNEGSKA (reference sequence). This CDR3 region has 17 residues. Trimming shortened V by 1 base and J by 0 bases, and 16 bases separated the two germline ends. CDR3 in amino acids: CSARGDLPIYSNQPQHF. The DNA of the CDR3 is TGCAGTGCTAGAGGAGACTTGCCCATTTATAGCAATCAGCCCCAGCATTTT.

This clonotype was detected a few times. This sequence joins TRBV19 and TRBJ2-1; D possibly corresponds to TRBD2 (6 bases). The V gene's germline CDR1 is LNHDA and CDR2 SQIVND (reference sequence). The V and J ends lost 1 base and 4 bases respectively, with 11 bases between them. The CDR3 totals 15 residues. The CDR3 loop reads CASSIAEGPYNEQFF. DNA of the CDR3: TGTGCCAGTAGTATAGCGGAGGGCCCGTACAATGAGCAGTTCTTC.

This clonotype was counted at least ten times. The V and J genes are TRBV7-2 and TRBJ2-1; no definite D call. Per the germline V gene, CDR1 is SGHTA and CDR2 is FQGNSA. The germline V and J ends were trimmed by 4 bases and 1 base, with 5 bases remaining between them. The CDR3 has 13 residues. CDR3 protein: CASSSRSYNEQFF. CDR3 coding DNA: TGTGCCAGCAGCTCCAGGTCCTACAATGAGCAGTTCTTC.